This T cell receptor beta chain derives from a study of beta chain features in type 1 diabetes. CD4+ naive, central memory, regulatory and stem cell-like memory subsets were isolated by sorting on CD45RO/CCR7/CD25/CD127/CD95/CD27. Details on this clone: Its antigen is undetermined.

V was clipped by 1 base and J by 1 base, with 14 bases between them. Germline CDR1 SEHNR, CDR2 FQNEAQ (reference sequence). CDR3 size: 17 residues. The sequenced template was cDNA made from the entire isolated RNA. Profiled with immunoSEQ multiplex PCR; TCRdb holds only in-frame clones, not every one. This sample carries 600,000 to 750,000 clones, around 12% of them seen once, and the ten largest clones take approximately 0.11%. Study-wide points: Within each of all four CD4+ subsets, Type 1 diabetes patients had TCRB CDR3s that were moderately but significantly shorter.

The chain employs TRBV7-9 and TRBJ1-5, with D maybe TRBD1 (6 bases). The receptor was derived from a young man with type 1 diabetes. The sample consisted of naive CD4+ T cells from blood. DNA of the CDR3: TGTGCCAGCAGCTTAGGATCTGGGGGCGAAAGCAATCAGCCCCAGCATTTT. Translating it yields CASSLGSGGESNQPQHF.